The 11 T cell receptor beta chains presented below share a single source sample, sequenced in a study of shared clonotypes between healthy human individuals. Naive-designated CD8 cells lacked CD45RO, were positively enriched for CCR7, and omitted terminally differentiated effector memory CD45RA+ cells. The data were produced by immunoSEQ multiplex PCR, yet TCRdb's version contains in-frame clones alone and is incomplete. Among some 2,000,000 clones, about 95% were seen once, and the ten largest hold about 1.1%. Sequencing was performed on naive CD8+ T cells sorted from blood. Every receptor here comes from a young man in good health.

The chain couples TRBV6-1 to TRBJ1-2, with 10 bases lining up with TRBD1. Germline values: CDR1 MNHNS, CDR2 SASEGT. Germline trimming cut 4 bases from V and 3 bases from J; bases unmatched to any gene: 5. This CDR3 comprises 15 residues. The CDR3 nucleotides read TGTGCCAGCAGTGGCCGGGACAGGGGACACTATGGCTACACCTTC. Protein: CASSGRDRGHYGYTF.

CDR3 loop: CASSQESGFEDTQYF. CDR3 sequence (DNA): TGTGCCAGCAGCCAAGAGAGCGGGTTTGAAGATACGCAGTATTTT. This sequence joins TRBV4-2 and TRBJ2-3; D might be TRBD2 (6 bases). CDR1 is LGHNA and CDR2 is YNFKEQ in the germline V gene. There are 15 residues in the CDR3. Trimming pared 0 bases from V and 5 bases from J, leaving 12 bases between.

This chain joins TRBV2 and TRBJ2-7, with a tentative D call TRBD2 (5 bases). Trimming removed 3 bases from V and 5 bases from J, with 17 bases in between. The CDR3 sequence is 15 residues long. Germline V gene data show CDR1 as SNHLY and CDR2 as FYNNEI. The CDR3 reads CASSESSPLANEQYF. Here the CDR3 DNA reads TGTGCCAGCAGTGAGTCTAGCCCGCTCGCCAACGAGCAGTACTTC.

The rearrangement uses TRBV9 and TRBJ2-7, with unresolved D. The CDR3 has 15 residues. V was shortened by 0 bases and J by 2 bases, with 12 bases between the two germline ends. Germline V gives CDR1 SGDLS, CDR2 YYNGEE. CDR3 region: CASSVDMAYPYEQYF. The DNA of the CDR3 is TGTGCCAGCAGCGTAGACATGGCCTATCCCTACGAGCAGTACTTC.

This sequence joins TRBV27 and TRBJ2-7, with unresolved D. Trimming cost V 5 bases and J 3 bases, with 11 bases left between them. The CDR3 spans 13 residues. CDR1 is MNHEY and CDR2 is SMNVEV in the germline V gene (reference sequence). CDR3 amino acids: CASSDSSGYEQYF. In DNA form, the CDR3 reads TGTGCCAGCAGTGACTCTTCAGGCTACGAGCAGTACTTC.

J is TRBJ1-1 and V is TRBV7-9, with D maybe TRBD1 (6 bases). V dropped 7 bases and J dropped 3 bases, with 21 bases sitting between them. CDR1 and CDR2 from the germline V gene are SEHNR and FQNEAQ (reference sequence). The CDR3 is 16 residues long. The CDR3 is CASISFQGNRDTEAFF. The DNA of the CDR3 is TGTGCCAGCATCAGTTTCCAGGGCAACAGGGACACTGAAGCTTTCTTT.

This rearrangement joins TRBV7-6 to TRBJ1-5; no reliable D call. The CDR3 consists of 14 residues. V dropped 5 bases and J dropped 2 bases, with 10 bases sitting between them. Looked up from germline, CDR1 is SGHVS and CDR2 is FNYEAQ. The CDR3 DNA reads as TGTGCCAGCAGCCCCCTGCCCGGCAATCAGCCCCAGCATTTT. Amino acids: CASSPLPGNQPQHF.

The V and J genes are TRBV5-1 and TRBJ1-1; 9 bases align to TRBD1. Germline lookup yields CDR1 SGHRS and CDR2 YFSETQ. Trimming cost V 4 bases and J 4 bases; bases outside gene matches: 11. The CDR3 totals 16 residues. The CDR3 loop is CASSPGGQGRGTEAFF. DNA of the CDR3: TGCGCCAGCAGCCCAGGGGGACAGGGCAGAGGCACTGAAGCTTTCTTT.

The gene calls are TRBV25-1 and TRBJ2-3; 8 bases are shared with TRBD2. Germline V gene lookup returns CDR1 MGHDK and CDR2 SYGVNS. V lost 1 base, J lost 6 bases, and 6 bases stayed unmatched. CDR3 size: 15 residues. In DNA form, the CDR3 reads TGTGCCAGCAGTGAATTTCGAGCGGGAGACGATACGCAGTATTTT. Translating gives CASSEFRAGDDTQYF.

V gene TRBV7-8 combines with J gene TRBJ2-1; 9 bases line up with TRBD1. V shed 1 base and J 8 bases; nucleotides not matched to a gene: 6. CDR3 length equals 15 residues. The V gene's germline CDR1 is SGHVS and CDR2 FQNEAQ. Here the CDR3 reads CASSLVTGGLDEQFF. The CDR3 DNA follows: TGTGCCAGCAGCTTAGTCACAGGGGGCCTCGATGAGCAGTTCTTC. The complete variable domain, with remaining parts taken from reference TRBV7-8 and TRBJ2-1, reads GAGVSQSPRYKVAKRGQDVALRCDPISGHVSLFWYQQALGQGPEFLTYFQNEAQLDKSGLPSDRFFAERPEGSVSTLKIQRTQQEDSAVYLCASSLVTGGLDEQFFGPGTRLTVL.

The genes are TRBV5-6 and TRBJ2-3; D is ambiguous. V shed 2 bases and J shed 7 bases, with 14 bases lying between them. In germline, CDR1 is SGHDT, CDR2 YYEEEE. The CDR3 has 14 residues. Written as DNA, the CDR3 is TGTGCCAGCAGCTTAGGTGGAACAGTAAATACGCAGTATTTT. Translating it yields CASSLGGTVNTQYF.